This T cell receptor beta chain comes out of a study of cytomegalovirus exposure and HLA in healthy donors (dated by TCRdb to 2015 to 2018). For context, the study as a whole: An earlier analysis of under 600 of the donors reported 276 Gb of sequence data and 117 million unique TCR beta sequences from 190 million or so T cells. An early release that covered some 630 HLA-typed donors contained about 290 gigabases of sequencing data and 65 million to 100 million unique TCR sequences. The genetic ancestry cluster associated with self-reported Caucasian donors included about four fifths of the roughly 360 genotyped donors. The study was designed to test whether signatures of past pathogen exposure could be identified by cataloging public T cell receptors. The study profiled the T cell repertoires of hundreds of subjects by immunosequencing and related them to cytomegalovirus serostatus. Along with the approximately 700-subject first cohort, a separate validation cohort of over 90 different subjects was used. To predict cytomegalovirus infection status, the study combined high-throughput TCR immunosequencing, statistical association of individual TCRs with disease status, and machine learning. To study patterns of TCR occurrence, a later analysis re-analyzed previously published TCR beta repertoires from several hundred donors and added high-resolution HLA genotyping. Rather than using new phenotypic data, the later analysis identified candidate immune exposures from TCR beta sequences and from how often those sequences occurred across donors. To decide whether each TCR beta V gene segment behaved as functional or pseudogenic, an earlier analysis of some 580 of the donors relied on high-throughput TCR beta sequencing. Alongside the repertoire data, information on donor age, sex, ethnicity and CMV serostatus was compiled. Genome-wide SNP genotypes for about 55% of the 666 donors were used in a later genetic analysis, which treated that subset as a discovery cohort. All discovery cohort repertoires had been generated using a single sequencing platform. HLA typing covered class I and class II loci at four-digit resolution. The number of typed donors differed by locus: about 620-630 for A, B, C, DRB1 and DQB1; 500 to 550 for DQA1; approximately 610 for DPA1; and some 450 for DPB1. Roughly 5 DR-DQ haplotypes were handled as single units for association and clustering, since linkage in the cohort was strong. Across some 400 genotyped donors of the cohort, an average of roughly 230,000 unique TCR beta nucleotide sequences per donor were sequenced, and 15% to 20% of those sequences were non-productive.

Points on this clone: The target of this receptor is not known. The sample holds no much larger clone one base away, and base qualities are not on file.

Library construction relied on the immunoSEQ multiplex PCR assay. A mixture of 60 forward primers for TCR Vbeta segments and 13 reverse primers for TCR Jbeta segments was used in the multiplex PCR. A multiplex PCR assay on genomic DNA amplified the CDR3 region of rearranged TCR beta genes. On the Illumina HiSeq System, the amplified TCR beta libraries were sequenced as 87-base-pair reads. On the study's bioinformatics: In a later analysis, 80 million or so unique TCR beta chains were counted across the approximately 670 repertoires, and around 11 million of these chains were shared by at least two donors. To remove PCR and sequencing errors, raw reads were error-corrected and collapsed into unique sequences using a nearest-neighbor algorithm that merged closely related sequences. V, D and J gene segments were assigned by aligning CDR3 sequences to IMGT reference sequences. Each retained sequence needed at least a six-nucleotide match to both a V gene segment and a J gene segment. Rearrangements were classified as productive when the CDR3 lacked stop codons and remained in frame with V and J, and all other rearrangements were classified as non-productive. Following IMGT convention, CDR3 was defined as the stretch from the second conserved V-encoded cysteine to the conserved J-encoded phenylalanine. Sequences without an unambiguous match to a single V gene segment were excluded from the earlier analysis of 587 of the donors. An earlier analysis of several hundred of the donors called V segments functional above 56.7% productive rearrangements and segregating when the between-donor standard deviation exceeded 5%. A statistical classification framework was developed to diagnose cytomegalovirus status using the catalog of TCR beta chain sequences. In a later analysis, TCR nucleotide sequences were compared against IMGT/GENE-DB human TR gene sequences so that V and J genes could be assigned. A later analysis assigned CDR3 sequences and most-parsimonious VDJ recombination scenarios with the TCRdist pipeline. In a later analysis, each TCR beta chain was defined by its CDR3 amino acid sequence together with its V-gene family, and reads without a unique V-gene family were excluded. As a way to deal with suspected cross-contamination and a sequencing artifact, a later analysis dropped 640 or so nucleotide sequences that were highly shared and had low generation probability. In a later analysis, a clonal expansion index for each public chain was calculated from normalized within-repertoire ranks of inferred template counts. A later analysis computed generation probabilities with a VDJ recombination model fitted to out-of-frame rearrangements, and checked the results against IGoR. A later analysis scored TCR-TCR, TCR-HLA and TCR-CMV co-occurrence with hypergeometric tests, applying a repertoire-size bias correction to TCR pairs. False discovery rates were estimated in a later analysis by permuting HLA or CMV assignments 20 times. A later analysis grouped co-occurring TCRs with DBSCAN, adding TCRdist sequence similarity when clustering within HLA-allele-positive subsets. Repertoires with fewer than 30,000 or more than 120,000 public chains were left out of co-occurrence clustering, as were about five repertoires with anomalous nucleotide sharing. TCRdb re-hosts the immuneACCESS table, in-frame sequences only. Its copies lack some clones; in the studies checked, an unresolved V gene accounts for under half of them, and the cause for the rest is not known. V and J calls and clone size come straight from that table; D and trimming were deduced from the DNA. The sample includes 110,000 to 150,000 clones, with 70% observed a single time. The ten largest clonotypes hold 2% to 2.5% of the sample.

What the work shows at the level of the full study, not this receptor alone: Assigning TCR associations to individual alleles was difficult when HLA alleles, especially DR and DQ, strongly co-occurred. At a false discovery rate of 0.05, a later analysis linked about 16,000 TCR beta sequences to specific HLA alleles. Most CMV-associated TCR beta chains appeared to be HLA-restricted in a later analysis, and the HLA associations seemed to be driven largely by CMV exposure. Correlated functional status among segregating V segments might reflect linkage disequilibrium, but an unknown experimental factor could not be ruled out. For the cohort, immune exposure information was limited to CMV serostatus. A later genetic analysis associated a missense DCLRE1C variant with V-gene and J-gene trimming of TCR beta chains, and an independent cohort replicated the association. Because some donors lacked HLA typing at each locus, the association tests relied only on the typed subset. A later analysis found that HLA-associated TCR beta chains were more clonally expanded and had lower generation probabilities than equally common non-associated chains. A few of the identified cytomegalovirus-associated TCR beta chains were confirmed in vitro to be specific for cytomegalovirus antigens. A further reported finding was that TCR beta sequences accurately predicted the HLA-A and HLA-B alleles for most subjects in the first cohort. The presence/absence analyses assumed that sequencing depth was roughly uniform across donors, and that assumption may not be true. A later analysis reported that several top co-occurrence clusters appeared linked to parvovirus B19, influenza, CMV and Epstein-Barr virus. A cluster of highly shared sequence variants was judged likely to be a technical artifact of the sequencing pipeline. An earlier analysis of 450 to 750 of the donors showed that most TCR beta V segments appeared in productive rearrangements either about 87% or about 30% of the time, which broadly matched IMGT annotations. Most TCR sequences were observed very rarely across donors, whereas some public TCRs were present in many individuals. Because the 87-base-pair reads could not distinguish some IMGT-functional V segments, including TRBV6-2 and TRBV6-3, those segments were excluded. This cohort had only TCR beta chains sequenced, and the lack of alpha or paired-chain data limited which features could be detected. In the study, 150 to 200 TCR beta chains were listed as associated with cytomegalovirus. It was suggested by the authors that the approach could potentially be generalized to other disease states and immunological phenotypes. Because counts were too low, seventeen rarely observed V segments, including chromosome 9 orphons, were excluded from the earlier analysis of some 540 of the donors. The classifier was reported to diagnose cytomegalovirus status with high specificity and sensitivity in both the original and validation cohorts. In a later analysis, TCR association rates were found to vary across HLA loci, with the most associated TCRs seen for DRB1 alleles and the fewest for HLA-C alleles. According to a later genetic analysis, donors in an Asian-associated ancestry cluster had fewer N-insertions in productive TCRs than the approximately 650-donor mean.

The cohort comprised fewer than 750 healthy bone marrow donors. All cohort members were sampled while nominally healthy, although unrecorded immune exposures were likely present. The donor tested CMV seropositive and was one of the 289 seropositive cohort members. A peripheral blood sample was collected from each donor, and TCR beta sequencing was performed on peripheral blood mononuclear cells. Genomic DNA extraction from the blood cell samples was performed with the Qiagen DNeasy Blood Extraction Kit. V was cut back by 4 bases and J by 4 bases, leaving a gap of 9 bases between them. The germline V gene yields SGHDT for CDR1 and YYEEEE for CDR2. Including the terminal cysteine and phenylalanine, the CDR3 comprises 12 residues. Only CDR3 DNA remains: 36 bases, in frame from the first base.

The sequence joins TRBV5-6 to TRBJ2-7; the D gene remains uncertain. The TCR sequence derives from a woman between 55 and 75 years old in good health and CMV-seropositive. Sequencing used PBMCs. Here the CDR3 is given as CASSGGPYEQYF. The DNA is as follows: TGTGCCAGCAGCGGTGGGCCGTACGAGCAGTACTTC.